One sample yielded the 12 T cell receptor beta chains listed below, sequenced in a study of control samples from healthy donors and cancer patients. The data were produced by immunoSEQ multiplex PCR, yet TCRdb's version contains in-frame clones alone and is incomplete. The sample gives 90,000 or so clones, about 88% of which show up once; around an eighth is in the top ten. The sample taken for sequencing was blood. The receptors were sampled from a woman in her sixties or seventies in good health.

The chain is built from TRBV7-9 and TRBJ1-5; the D gene is possibly TRBD1 (6 bases). The V and J ends lost 5 bases and 6 bases respectively, with 17 bases between them. The CDR3 consists of 15 residues. Germline loops: CDR1 SEHNR, CDR2 FQNEAQ (reference sequence). CDR3 in amino acids: CASSPDRPNLQPQHF. The DNA of the CDR3 is TGTGCCAGCAGCCCGGACAGACCAAACCTTCAGCCCCAGCATTTT.

The chain combines TRBV27 with TRBJ1-2, with 8 bases that match TRBD1. The V gene end was trimmed by 6 bases and the J gene end by 4 bases; junction bases not matched to a gene: 7. Germline CDR1 is MNHEY and CDR2 is SMNVEV (reference sequence). The CDR3 contains 14 residues. The CDR3 is CASSQTGAGYGYTF. DNA for the CDR3: TGTGCCAGCAGCCAGACAGGGGCGGGCTATGGCTACACCTTC.

This clone was seen a single time. The chain is built from TRBV5-1 and TRBJ2-7; no reliable D call. V lost 4 bases and J lost 0, with 2 bases in between. Per the germline V gene, CDR1 is SGHRS and CDR2 is YFSETQ. The CDR3 runs 11 residues. The CDR3 DNA sequence: TGCGCCAGCAGCGACTCCTACGAGCAGTACTTC. This encodes CASSDSYEQYF.

The chain combines TRBV9 with TRBJ2-1; D is ambiguous. The CDR3 has 15 residues. V was cut by 3 bases and J by 0 bases, with 10 bases left in between. Germline CDR1 SGDLS, CDR2 YYNGEE. This CDR3 is CASSAVSGSYNEQFF. In DNA, the CDR3 is TGTGCCAGCAGCGCCGTTTCGGGCTCCTACAATGAGCAGTTCTTC. The full variable domain, with the rest looked up from reference TRBV9 and TRBJ2-1, is DSGVTQTPKHLITATGQRVTLRCSPRSGDLSVYWYQQSLDQGLQFLIQYYNGEERAKGNILERFSAQQFPDLHSELNLSSLELGDSALYFCASSAVSGSYNEQFFGPGTRLTVL.

This clone was recorded a few times. The chain uses TRBV7-8 and TRBJ2-1; 7 bases line up with TRBD1. V was clipped by 0 bases and J by 4 bases; unmatched bases: 12. The CDR3 is 18 amino acids. Germline CDR1 and CDR2: SGHVS and FQNEAQ. The CDR3 region has the DNA TGTGCCAGCAGCTTAGCCCGAATGGGACAGATCGTTTACAATGAGCAGTTCTTC. It is translated as CASSLARMGQIVYNEQFF.

J is TRBJ1-3 and V is TRBV10-3; D is unclear. The germline V gene has CDR1 ENHRY and CDR2 SYGVKD. V gave up 3 bases and J gave up 0 bases, with 12 bases separating them. There are 16 residues in the CDR3. CDR3 loop: CAISDGPGSSGNTIYF. CDR3 DNA: TGTGCCATCAGTGACGGGCCGGGCAGCTCTGGAAACACCATATATTTT.

V is TRBV6-5 and J is TRBJ2-7; D possibly matches TRBD1 or TRBD2 (7 bases each). CDR1 MNHEY and CDR2 SVGAGI come from the germline V gene. V was clipped by 8 bases and J by 6 bases, with 20 bases between them. This CDR3 comprises 14 residues. The CDR3 DNA follows: TGTGCCAGCTTGCCGAGAGGCAGGGGGGGCGAGCAGTACTTC. It encodes CASLPRGRGGEQYF.

This chain links TRBV18 with TRBJ1-2; 7 positions match TRBD1. Germline values: CDR1 KGHSH, CDR2 LQKENI. CDR3 length equals 15 residues. With 3 bases clipped from V and 6 bases from J, the junction kept 10 bases outside the gene matches. The CDR3 protein is CASSPDRVGKDGYTF. DNA for the CDR3: TGTGCCAGCTCACCCGACAGGGTGGGTAAGGATGGCTACACCTTC.

This clone has only one observation. The V call is TRBV5-6, the J call TRBJ2-5, with TRBD1 matching 8 bases. Per germline, CDR1 SGHDT and CDR2 YYEEEE. The CDR3 extends over 16 amino acids. The V gene end was trimmed by 3 bases and the J gene end by 5 bases; junction bases not matched to a gene: 12. In DNA, the CDR3 is TGTGCCAGCAGCTCCACGGTCTCAGGGGGCATCGAGACCCAGTACTTC. Encoded protein: CASSSTVSGGIETQYF.

The chain joins TRBV9 to TRBJ1-1; D call uncertain. The ends were cut back, 5 bases at V and 7 bases at J, with 15 bases in the middle. The CDR3 contains 13 residues. CDR1 is SGDLS and CDR2 is YYNGEE in the germline V gene. DNA of the CDR3: TGTGCCAGCAGTTCCCCTCCGGATGGTGAAGCTTTCTTT. Translating it yields CASSSPPDGEAFF.

This clone was observed a single time. The chain employs TRBV19 and TRBJ1-6; 10 nucleotides match TRBD1. The V segment lost 8 bases and the J segment 9 bases; nucleotides outside the gene matches: 7. Germline values: CDR1 LNHDA, CDR2 SQIVND (reference sequence). This CDR3 is built from 14 residues. The CDR3, as DNA: TGTGCCAGTCGCGACGGGGACAGGGGTTCACCCCTCCACTTT. Protein product: CASRDGDRGSPLHF.

The rearrangement uses TRBV6-5 and TRBJ2-2, with no clear D. This CDR3 spans 12 amino acids. CDR1 and CDR2 from the germline V gene are MNHEY and SVGAGI. Trimming cost V 0 bases and J 5 bases, with 1 base left between them. For the CDR3, the DNA is TGTGCCAGCAGTTACTCGACCGGGGAGCTGTTTTTT. As protein: CASSYSTGELFF.